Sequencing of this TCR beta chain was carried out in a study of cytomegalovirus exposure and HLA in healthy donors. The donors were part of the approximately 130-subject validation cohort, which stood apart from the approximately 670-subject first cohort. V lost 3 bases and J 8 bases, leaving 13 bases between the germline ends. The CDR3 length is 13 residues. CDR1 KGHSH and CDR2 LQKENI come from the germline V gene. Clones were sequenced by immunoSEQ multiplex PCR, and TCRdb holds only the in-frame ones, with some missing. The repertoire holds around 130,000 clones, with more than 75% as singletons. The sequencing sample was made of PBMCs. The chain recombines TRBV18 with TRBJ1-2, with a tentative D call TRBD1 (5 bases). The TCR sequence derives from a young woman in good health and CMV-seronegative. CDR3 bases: TGTGCCAGCTCACCCCTGGACATCGGCGGCTACACCTTC. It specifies CASSPLDIGGYTF.